A selection of T cell receptor beta chains follows, all from one sample in a study of CD8 T cells in ankylosing spondylitis. One entry per CDR3 protein, called by TCRdb with MiXCR from the 5' RACE reads. The sample yields some 340,000 distinct CDR3 sequences, roughly 14% seen once. The sample was blood, either unsorted or a sorted T cell fraction (not recorded which). These receptors came from a male donor with ankylosing spondylitis or in good health (not recorded which). Each CDR3 is given with its conserved first and last residue. The D gene is left open where the match is weak. Clone size is given for some rows only: seen once, a few or many times, or a class if the clone is expanded.

clone_size | j_call | d_call | cdr3_length | v_call | cdr3_aa | cdr3_nt
many | TRBJ2-3 | TRBD1 | 15 | TRBV7-2 | CASSVQGSSTDTQYF | TGTGCCAGCAGCGTACAGGGGAGCAGCACAGATACGCAGTATTTT
many | TRBJ2-1 | TRBD2 | 15 | TRBV12-3/TRBV12-4 | CASILSGRANNEQFF | TGTGCCAGCATTCTGAGCGGGAGGGCCAACAATGAGCAGTTCTTC
. | TRBJ1-1 | . | 16 | TRBV9 | CASSVDAKGPNTEAFF | TGTGCCAGCAGCGTAGACGCGAAAGGCCCAAACACTGAAGCTTTCTTT
many | TRBJ1-2 | . | 14 | TRBV20-1 | CSASTPGRNYGYTF | TGCAGTGCTAGCACACCGGGACGGAACTATGGCTACACCTTC
. | TRBJ2-2 | TRBD1 | 16 | TRBV5-1 | CASSIQTGGESGELFF | TGCGCCAGCAGCATCCAGACAGGGGGAGAATCCGGGGAGCTGTTTTTT
. | TRBJ2-7 | . | 15 | TRBV20-1 | CSARDSGGRGNEQYF | TGCAGTGCTAGAGACTCGGGGGGCCGGGGAAACGAGCAGTACTTC
few | TRBJ2-7 | TRBD1 | 15 | TRBV4-1 | CASSPGQGIAYEQYF | TGCGCCAGCAGCCCGGGACAGGGAATCGCCTACGAGCAGTACTTC
few | TRBJ2-2 | . | 15 | TRBV12-3/TRBV12-4 | CASRGPRTYTGELFF | TGTGCCAGCAGGGGCCCACGGACGTACACCGGGGAGCTGTTTTTT
few | TRBJ2-1 | . | 15 | TRBV24-1 | CATSDTRALGNEQFF | TGTGCCACCAGTGATACCCGGGCCCTCGGGAATGAGCAGTTCTTC
. | TRBJ2-1 | TRBD2 | 17 | TRBV7-9 | CASSPSGGLAGNNEQFF | TGTGCCAGCAGCCCCAGCGGGGGACTAGCGGGTAACAATGAGCAGTTCTTC
. | TRBJ2-3 | . | 15 | TRBV7-2 | CASSLGGGQPDTQYF | TGTGCCAGCAGCTTAGGAGGGGGTCAGCCAGATACGCAGTATTTT
few | TRBJ2-5 | TRBD2 | 16 | TRBV5-4 | CASSTGTSGSQETQYF | TGTGCCAGCAGCACCGGGACTAGCGGGAGCCAAGAGACCCAGTACTTC
. | TRBJ2-1 | TRBD2 | 16 | TRBV9 | CASSVASSGGGNEQFF | TGTGCCAGCAGCGTAGCTAGCAGCGGGGGGGGGAATGAGCAGTTCTTC
. | TRBJ1-2 | . | 16 | TRBV7-2 | CASSLSEGRGGYGYTF | TGTGCCAGCAGCTTATCTGAGGGTCGAGGAGGGTATGGCTACACCTTC
few | TRBJ1-2 | . | 12 | TRBV3-1 | CASSQQIYGYTF | TGTGCCAGTTCCCAGCAGATTTATGGCTACACCTTC
few | TRBJ2-7 | . | 14 | TRBV15 | CATCRGDWPYEQYF | TGTGCCACCTGCCGCGGAGACTGGCCCTACGAGCAGTACTTC
. | TRBJ2-7 | TRBD1 | 14 | TRBV5-1 | CASPYRTGGCEQYF | TGCGCCAGCCCCTACCGGACAGGGGGATGCGAGCAGTACTTC
. | TRBJ2-3 | TRBD2 | 16 | TRBV5-1 | CASSLSRLAGSDTQYF | TGCGCCAGCAGCTTGTCGCGACTAGCGGGGTCAGATACGCAGTATTTT
. | TRBJ2-5 | TRBD1 | 13 | TRBV10-3 | CAISRTGEETQYF | TGTGCCATCAGCAGGACAGGGGAGGAGACCCAGTACTTC
. | TRBJ1-2 | . | 15 | TRBV12-3/TRBV12-4 | CASSKTTDINYGYTF | TGTGCCAGCAGTAAAACGACAGATATTAACTATGGCTACACCTTC
. | TRBJ2-5 | . | 18 | TRBV4-2 | CASSQAPLSSSGGETQYF | TGTGCCAGCAGCCAAGCCCCCCTGTCTAGCTCTGGGGGAGAGACCCAGTACTTC
. | TRBJ2-5 | . | 16 | TRBV7-8 | CASSLEGRSDQETQYF | TGTGCCAGCAGCTTAGAAGGAAGGTCGGACCAAGAGACCCAGTACTTC
many | TRBJ2-2 | . | 13 | TRBV7-2 | CASSLGPLGELFF | TGTGCCAGCAGCTTAGGGCCCCTCGGGGAGCTGTTTTTT
. | TRBJ1-6 | . | 14 | TRBV20-1 | CSARPAGDNSPLHF | TGCAGTGCTAGGCCCGCAGGAGATAATTCACCCCTCCACTTT
few | TRBJ1-2 | TRBD1 | 14 | TRBV25-1 | CASSAPGTGRGYTF | TGTGCCAGCAGTGCCCCCGGGACAGGGAGGGGCTACACCTTC
many | TRBJ2-1 | TRBD1 | 15 | TRBV3-1 | CASSRGQGKNNEQFF | TGTGCCAGCAGCCGGGGACAGGGTAAGAACAATGAGCAGTTCTTC
. | TRBJ2-3 | TRBD2 | 16 | TRBV11-3 | CASSSRGAGGTDTQYF | TGTGCCAGCAGCTCCCGGGGAGCGGGGGGCACAGATACGCAGTATTTT
few | TRBJ2-2 | . | 14 | TRBV30 | CAWTGRIETGELFF | TGTGCCTGGACGGGTAGGATCGAAACCGGGGAGCTGTTTTTT
. | TRBJ2-7 | TRBD1 | 15 | TRBV6-1 | CASSLGQGLKREQYF | TGTGCCAGCAGTCTCGGACAGGGTCTTAAGAGGGAGCAGTACTTC